These 7 T cell receptor beta chains were sequenced from one sample in a study of response to subunit inactivated influenza vaccine. MiXCR, applied by TCRdb to the RT-PCR reads, yields one record per CDR3 protein. The sample shows about 540,000 distinct CDR3 sequences, around 21% of them seen only once. These data also formed part of another study, on T cells expressing NK-cell markers. In that study: 5'RACE template switching built TCR beta cDNA with unique molecular identifiers.

Sequenced here: CD4+ T cells sorted from PBMCs, sampled 11 to 12 days after vaccination. These TCRs come from a man over 45 who received an inactivated influenza vaccine.

This clonotype came up a few times. The CDR3 DNA is TGTGCCAGCAGCCAGTCTCGGGTTAACTATGGCTACACCTTC. It encodes CASSQSRVNYGYTF. This sequence joins TRBV3-1 and TRBJ1-2; no reliable D call. The CDR3 is 14 residues long. CDR1 LGHDT and CDR2 YNNKEL come from the germline V gene (reference sequence). The V and J ends lost 3 bases and 1 base respectively, with 9 bases between them.

On this clonotype itself: A read error may account for a junction end that differs from germline. The V and J genes are TRBV7-8 and TRBJ2-1, with TRBD2 as a possible D gene (6 bases). The CDR3 runs to 14 residues. The germline gives CDR1 SGHVS, CDR2 FQNEAQ. The CDR3 region has the DNA TGTGCCAGCAGCTTAGTAGACACTGTACGGGAGCAGCTCTTC. Its protein is CASSLVDTVREQLF.

This clonotype appeared many times. CDR3 DNA sequence: TGTGCCACCAGTGATGGACTAGCGGGAGTCTACAATGAGCAGTTCTTC. Translating gives CATSDGLAGVYNEQFF. This chain joins TRBV24-1 and TRBJ2-1; TRBD2 aligns across 13 bases. From germline, CDR1 is KGHDR and CDR2 SFDVKD. The junction had 1 base not matched to a gene; V was cut back by 3 bases and J by 3 bases. The CDR3 consists of 16 residues.

This clonotype was detected many times. The rearrangement uses TRBV18 and TRBJ1-1; D remains ambiguous. V was trimmed by 1 base and J by 1 base, leaving 4 bases between them. Germline CDR1 KGHSH, CDR2 LQKENI. The CDR3 covers 13 residues. Written as DNA, the CDR3 is TGTGCCAGCTCACCACAGGGGAACACTGAAGCTTTCTTT. This gives the protein CASSPQGNTEAFF.

J is TRBJ2-1 and V is TRBV12-3 or TRBV12-4; the match to TRBD1 covers 8 bases. CDR3 length: 13 residues. The J segment lost 8 bases and the V segment lost 7 bases, leaving 7 bases of the junction unmatched. CDR3 region: CASTLSGQDEQFF. The DNA for the CDR3 is TGTGCCAGCACCCTATCGGGACAGGATGAGCAGTTCTTC.

This clonotype was observed at least ten times. The chain carries TRBV3-1 and TRBJ1-2, with D maybe TRBD1 (6 bases). Germline CDR1 LGHDT, CDR2 YNNKEL (reference sequence). CDR3 length equals 16 residues. The V end lost 7 bases, the J end lost 6 bases, and 24 bases lay between the germline ends. CDR3 region: CASTTSILTGRNGYTF. CDR3 sequence (DNA): TGTGCCAGCACCACCAGCATTTTAACAGGGAGAAATGGCTACACCTTC.

In its sample, this clonotype was seen a few times. J is TRBJ2-3 and V is TRBV5-1, with D possibly matching TRBD2 (6 bases). V gave up 0 bases and J gave up 3 bases, with 11 bases separating them. Germline values: CDR1 SGHRS, CDR2 YFSETQ. The CDR3 has 15 amino acids. CDR3 in DNA: TGCGCCAGCAGCTTGGCGGGGGTTCGGACAGATACGCAGTATTTT. Its protein is CASSLAGVRTDTQYF.